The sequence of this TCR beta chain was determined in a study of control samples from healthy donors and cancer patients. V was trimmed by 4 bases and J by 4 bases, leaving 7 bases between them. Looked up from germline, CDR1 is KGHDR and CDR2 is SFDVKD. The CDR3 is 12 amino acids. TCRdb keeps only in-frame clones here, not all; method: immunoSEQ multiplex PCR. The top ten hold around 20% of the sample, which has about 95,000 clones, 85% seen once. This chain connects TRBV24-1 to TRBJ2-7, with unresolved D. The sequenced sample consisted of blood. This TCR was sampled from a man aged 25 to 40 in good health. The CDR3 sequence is CATSEGPYEQYF. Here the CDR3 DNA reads TGTGCCACCAGTGAGGGCCCGTACGAGCAGTACTTC.